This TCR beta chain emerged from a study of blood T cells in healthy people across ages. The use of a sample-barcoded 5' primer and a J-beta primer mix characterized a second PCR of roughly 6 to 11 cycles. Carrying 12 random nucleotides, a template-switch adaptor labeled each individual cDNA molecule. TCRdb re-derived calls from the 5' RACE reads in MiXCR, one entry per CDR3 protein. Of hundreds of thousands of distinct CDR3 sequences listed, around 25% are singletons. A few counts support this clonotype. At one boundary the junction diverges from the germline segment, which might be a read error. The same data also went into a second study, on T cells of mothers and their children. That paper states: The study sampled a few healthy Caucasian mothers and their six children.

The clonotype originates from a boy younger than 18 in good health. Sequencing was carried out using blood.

The CDR3 DNA sequence: TGCGCCAGCAGCCGACTAGCGGGGGCTTGGTACGAGCAGCACTTC. It is translated as CASSRLAGAWYEQHF. The rearrangement joins TRBV4-1 to TRBJ2-7; TRBD2 matches at 12 bases. Germline CDR1 MGHRA, CDR2 YSYEKL. This CDR3 is built from 15 residues.